The clone carrying this T cell receptor (beta chain) appeared a few times. The antigen is undetermined. The data originate from a study of T cells in Graves' hyperthyroidism and ophthalmopathy. Notes on the study in general: Researchers found most expanded thyroid clonotypes above 0.001 in blood as well.

Cells are PBMCs isolated from roughly 9.2 ml of fresh blood. TCR beta CDR3 sequences were amplified from RNA transcripts. A first-round RT-PCR of the TCR CDR3 used the HTBI primer set. Via MiXCR, TCRdb re-called the multiplex PCR reads, giving one row per CDR3 protein. The table lists about 620,000 distinct CDR3 sequences, under 20% of them singletons. The sequence was obtained from a woman aged 30 to 39 with Graves' hyperthyroidism. The specimen sequenced was blood.

The CDR3 DNA reads TGTGCCAGCAGTTACCGACCGAGTACGCAGTATTTT. It specifies CASSYRPSTQYF. The V and J genes are TRBV5-6 and TRBJ2-3; D unresolved. This CDR3 has 12 residues. V was shortened by 5 bases and J by 8 bases, with 12 bases between the two germline ends. Per germline, CDR1 SGHDT and CDR2 YYEEEE.